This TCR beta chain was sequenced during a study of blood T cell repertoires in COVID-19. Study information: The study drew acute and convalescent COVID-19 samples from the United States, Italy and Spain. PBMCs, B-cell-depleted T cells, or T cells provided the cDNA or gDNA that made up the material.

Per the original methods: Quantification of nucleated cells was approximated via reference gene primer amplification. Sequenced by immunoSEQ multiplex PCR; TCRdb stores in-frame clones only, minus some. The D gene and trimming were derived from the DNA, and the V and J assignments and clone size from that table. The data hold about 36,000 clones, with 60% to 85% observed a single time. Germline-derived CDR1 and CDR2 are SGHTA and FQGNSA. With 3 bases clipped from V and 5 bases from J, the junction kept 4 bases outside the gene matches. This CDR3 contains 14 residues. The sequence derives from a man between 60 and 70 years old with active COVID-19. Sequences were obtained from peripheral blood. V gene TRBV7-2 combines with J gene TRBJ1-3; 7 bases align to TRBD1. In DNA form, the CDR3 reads TGTGCCAGCAGCTTTGGGGACAGTAGAAACACCATATATTTT. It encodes CASSFGDSRNTIYF. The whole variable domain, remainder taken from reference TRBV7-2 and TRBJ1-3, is GAGVSQSPSNKVTEKGKDVELRCDPISGHTALYWYRQSLGQGLEFLIYFQGNSAPDKSGLPSDRFSAERTGGSVSTLTIQRTQQEDSAVYLCASSFGDSRNTIYFGEGSWLTVV.